This T cell receptor (beta chain) is from a study of T cells in Graves' hyperthyroidism and ophthalmopathy. The table lists this clonotype with many counts. The CDR3 sequence is 16 residues long. V lost 0 bases, J lost 0 bases, and 12 bases lay in between. Diagnostic decisions used clinical symptoms, serum thyroxine and TRAb, thyroid ultrasound and orbital computed tomography. The investigators amplified TCR beta CDR3 regions from RNA transcripts. HTBI primers drove first-round RT-PCR of the TCR CDR3. TCRdb reprocessed the multiplex PCR reads with MiXCR, giving one entry per CDR3 protein. This sample has about 560,000 distinct CDR3 sequences, with around 16% found just once.

Sequencing was performed on blood. The clonotype was recovered from a woman aged 25 to 39 with Graves' hyperthyroidism. The chain carries TRBV12-3 or TRBV12-4 and TRBJ2-7, with D possibly being TRBD1 or TRBD2 (5 bases each). The chain's CDR3 is CASSLALGGHSYEQYF. In nucleotides, the CDR3 is TGTGCCAGCAGTTTAGCGCTTGGGGGTCACTCCTACGAGCAGTACTTC.